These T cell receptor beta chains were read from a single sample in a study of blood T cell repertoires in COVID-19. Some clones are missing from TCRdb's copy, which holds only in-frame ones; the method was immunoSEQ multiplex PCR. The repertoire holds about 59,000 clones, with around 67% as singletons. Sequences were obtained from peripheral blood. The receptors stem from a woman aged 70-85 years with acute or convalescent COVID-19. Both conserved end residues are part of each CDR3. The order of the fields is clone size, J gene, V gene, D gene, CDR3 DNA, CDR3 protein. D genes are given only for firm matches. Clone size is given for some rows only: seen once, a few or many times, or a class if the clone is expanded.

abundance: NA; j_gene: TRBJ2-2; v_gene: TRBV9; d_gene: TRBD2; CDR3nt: TGTGCCAGCAGCGACACTAGCGGGGTTTACGGGGAGCTGTTTTTT; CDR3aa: CASSDTSGVYGELFF
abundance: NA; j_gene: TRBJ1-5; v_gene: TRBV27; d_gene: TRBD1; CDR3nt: TGTGCCAGCAGGACAGGGGACTCTTGGCCCCAGCATTTT; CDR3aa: CASRTGDSWPQHF
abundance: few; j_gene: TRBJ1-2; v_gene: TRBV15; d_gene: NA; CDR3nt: TGTGCCACCAGCAGAGATTCAAGGACAACTAACTATGGCTACACCTTC; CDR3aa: CATSRDSRTTNYGYTF
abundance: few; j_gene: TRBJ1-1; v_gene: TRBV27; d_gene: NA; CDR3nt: TGTGCCAGCAGTTTAATCGGGAACACTGAAGCTTTCTTT; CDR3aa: CASSLIGNTEAFF
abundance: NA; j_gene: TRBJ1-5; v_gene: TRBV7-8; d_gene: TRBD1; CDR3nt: TGTGCCAGCAGCTCCGGGACAGGGAATCAGCCCCAGCATTTT; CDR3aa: CASSSGTGNQPQHF
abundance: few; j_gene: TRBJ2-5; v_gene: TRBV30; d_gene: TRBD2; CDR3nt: TGTGCCTGGAGTGCCGGACTAGCGGGAGAGACCCAGTACTTC; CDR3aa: CAWSAGLAGETQYF
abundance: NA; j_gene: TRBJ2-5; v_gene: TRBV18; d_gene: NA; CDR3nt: TGTGCCAGCTCGCCAACCAGTTTGGGGAGGGAGACCCAGTACTTC; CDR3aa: CASSPTSLGRETQYF
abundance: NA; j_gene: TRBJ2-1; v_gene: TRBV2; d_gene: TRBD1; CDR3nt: TGTGCCAGCAAGGGACAGGGGGCGGGGAATGAGCAGTTCTTC; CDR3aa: CASKGQGAGNEQFF
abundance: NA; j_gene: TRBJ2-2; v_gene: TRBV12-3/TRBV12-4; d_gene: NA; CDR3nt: TGTGCCAGCAGTTTGGGCGACCCGGAGCTGTTTTTT; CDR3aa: CASSLGDPELFF
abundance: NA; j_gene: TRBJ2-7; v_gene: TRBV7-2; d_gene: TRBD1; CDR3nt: TGTGCCAGCAGCCCGCGGACAGGGGGCTACGAGCAGTACTTC; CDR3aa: CASSPRTGGYEQYF
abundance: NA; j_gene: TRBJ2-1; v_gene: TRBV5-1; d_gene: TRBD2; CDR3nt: TGCGCCAGCAGGAGGACTAGCGGGGCGGGAGGGTTCTTC; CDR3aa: CASRRTSGAGGFF
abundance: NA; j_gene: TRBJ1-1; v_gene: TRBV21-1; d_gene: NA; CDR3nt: TGTGCCAGCAGCCTTCGGGGGGGGCGAATAAACACTGAAGCTTTCTTT; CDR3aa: CASSLRGGRINTEAFF
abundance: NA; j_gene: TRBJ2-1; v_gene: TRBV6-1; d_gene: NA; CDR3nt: TGTGCCAGCAGTGATTTAGCTAGGCCTCTGGATGAGCAGTTCTTC; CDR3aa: CASSDLARPLDEQFF
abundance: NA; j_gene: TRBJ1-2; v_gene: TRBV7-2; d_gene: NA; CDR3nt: TGTGCCAGCAGCTCCGTACGGACAGCCAACTATGGCTACACCTTC; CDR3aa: CASSSVRTANYGYTF
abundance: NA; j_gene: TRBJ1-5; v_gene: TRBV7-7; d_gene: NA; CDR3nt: TGTGCTAGCAGCATAAGGGCCAGGGCCAATCAGCCCCAGCATTTT; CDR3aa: CASSIRARANQPQHF
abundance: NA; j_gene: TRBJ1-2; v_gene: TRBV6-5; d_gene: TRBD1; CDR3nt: TGTGCCAGCAGTCAGACAGGGGGCCTATATGGCTACACCTTC; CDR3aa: CASSQTGGLYGYTF
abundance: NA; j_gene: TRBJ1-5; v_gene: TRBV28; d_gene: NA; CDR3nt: TGTGCCAGCAGTTCCCTCACAGTTAATCAGCCCCAGCATTTT; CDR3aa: CASSSLTVNQPQHF
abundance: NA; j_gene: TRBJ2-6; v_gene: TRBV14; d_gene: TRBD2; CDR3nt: TGTGCCAGCAGCCAAGGGAGCGGGACGGGCGGGGCCAACGTCCTGACTTTC; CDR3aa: CASSQGSGTGGANVLTF
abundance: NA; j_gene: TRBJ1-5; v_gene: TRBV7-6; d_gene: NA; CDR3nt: TGTGCCAGCAGCTTAGTCGAGGCCTTGCAGGGTGGGTCCAATCAGCCCCAGCATTTT; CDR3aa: CASSLVEALQGGSNQPQHF
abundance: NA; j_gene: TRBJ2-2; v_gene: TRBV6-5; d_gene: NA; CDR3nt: TGTGCCAGCAGTTACTGGAGGGCCCGGGAGCTGTTTTTT; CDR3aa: CASSYWRARELFF
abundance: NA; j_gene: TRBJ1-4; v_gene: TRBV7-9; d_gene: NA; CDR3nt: TGTGCCAGCAGCATAGGGGAGTCCTACTATGAAAAACTGTTTTTT; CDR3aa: CASSIGESYYEKLFF
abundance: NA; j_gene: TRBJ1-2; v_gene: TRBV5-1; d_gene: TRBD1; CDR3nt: TGCGCCAGCAGGACGGGACAGGGGGGACTCTATGGCTACACCTTC; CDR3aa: CASRTGQGGLYGYTF
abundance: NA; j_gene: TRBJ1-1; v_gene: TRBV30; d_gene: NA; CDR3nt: TGTGCCTGGAGTCTGGGCTCTGAAGCTTTCTTT; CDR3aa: CAWSLGSEAFF
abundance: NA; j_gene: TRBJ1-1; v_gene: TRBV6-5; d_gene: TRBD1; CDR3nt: TGTGCCAGCGTCAGGACAGGGGATAACACTGAAGCTTTCTTT; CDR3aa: CASVRTGDNTEAFF
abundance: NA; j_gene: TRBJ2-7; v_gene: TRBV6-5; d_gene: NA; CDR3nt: TGTGCCAGCAGCGATACGGGGCAGTACTTC; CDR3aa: CASSDTGQYF
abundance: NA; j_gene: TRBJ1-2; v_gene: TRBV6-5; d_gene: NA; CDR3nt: TGTGCCAGCAGTCCTAGGGGAGGATTCTATGGCTACACCTTC; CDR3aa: CASSPRGGFYGYTF
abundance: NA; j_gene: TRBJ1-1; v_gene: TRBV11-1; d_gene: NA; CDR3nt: TGTGCCAGCAGCCGCGGACAGACGACGGAAGCTTTCTTT; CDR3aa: CASSRGQTTEAFF
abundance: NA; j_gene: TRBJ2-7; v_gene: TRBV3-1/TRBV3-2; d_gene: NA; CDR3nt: TGTGCCAGCAGCCAAGAGGGACAAAGAGGCGAGCAGTACTTC; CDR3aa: CASSQEGQRGEQYF
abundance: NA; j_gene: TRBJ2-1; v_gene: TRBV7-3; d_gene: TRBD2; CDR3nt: TGTGCCAGCAGCCCCGGGGGGGGGAGAACGCCCCTAAATGAGCAGTTCTTC; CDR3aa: CASSPGGGRTPLNEQFF
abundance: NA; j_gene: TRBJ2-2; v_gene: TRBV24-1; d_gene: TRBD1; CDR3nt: TGTGCCACCAGTGCATCGTCGGGACAGGGGATGTTCGGGGAGCTGTTTTTT; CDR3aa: CATSASSGQGMFGELFF
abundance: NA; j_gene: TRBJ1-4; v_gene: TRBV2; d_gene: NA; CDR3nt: TGTGCCAGCAGTATTCTTCAGGTCCGGCAAACTAATGAAAAACTGTTTTTT; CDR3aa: CASSILQVRQTNEKLFF
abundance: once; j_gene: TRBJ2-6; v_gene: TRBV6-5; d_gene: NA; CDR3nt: TGTGCCAGCAGTTACGCAGGGTTAGGTGGGGCCAACGTCCTGACTTTC; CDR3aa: CASSYAGLGGANVLTF
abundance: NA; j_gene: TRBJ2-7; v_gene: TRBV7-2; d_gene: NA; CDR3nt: TGTGCCAGCAGTGGCTCCCCTCGCGAGCAGTACTTC; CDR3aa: CASSGSPREQYF
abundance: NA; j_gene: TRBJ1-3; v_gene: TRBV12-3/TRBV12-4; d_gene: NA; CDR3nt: TGTGCCTGCAGGGTAACTTCTGGAAACACCATATATTTT; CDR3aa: CACRVTSGNTIYF
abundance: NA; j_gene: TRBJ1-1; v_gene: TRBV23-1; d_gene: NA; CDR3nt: TGCGCCAGCAGTCATATATTGTCCAGGGCGGCTGAAGCTTTCTTT; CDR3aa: CASSHILSRAAEAFF
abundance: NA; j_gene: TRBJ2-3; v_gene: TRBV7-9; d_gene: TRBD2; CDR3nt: TGTGCCAGCAGCCCTATGACTAGCGGGGGGGCCAGGGCGCAGTATTTT; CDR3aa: CASSPMTSGGARAQYF
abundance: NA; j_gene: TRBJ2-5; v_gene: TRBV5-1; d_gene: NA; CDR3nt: TGCGCCAGCAGCTTCTTGACAGCTTCGGAGACCCAGTACTTC; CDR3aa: CASSFLTASETQYF
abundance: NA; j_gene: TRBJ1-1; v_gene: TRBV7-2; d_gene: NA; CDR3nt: TGTGCCAGCAGATCGAGAGGGCCGACCGGCGCTGAAGCTTTCTTT; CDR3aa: CASRSRGPTGAEAFF
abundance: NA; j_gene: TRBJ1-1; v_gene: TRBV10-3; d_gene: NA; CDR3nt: TGTGCCATCACCCCGGGAATTAATCCCCCCGAAGCTTTCTTT; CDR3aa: CAITPGINPPEAFF
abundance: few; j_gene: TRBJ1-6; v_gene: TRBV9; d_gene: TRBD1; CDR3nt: TGTGCCAGCAGCCAATACCAAGCCGGGACAGTCGGTTCACCCCTCCACTTT; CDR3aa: CASSQYQAGTVGSPLHF
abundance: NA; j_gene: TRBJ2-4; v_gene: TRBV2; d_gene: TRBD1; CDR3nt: TGTGCCAGCAGGAGGGGGACAGGGAGGTCCAAAAACATTCAGTACTTC; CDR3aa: CASRRGTGRSKNIQYF
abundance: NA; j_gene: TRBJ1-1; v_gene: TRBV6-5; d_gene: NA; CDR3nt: TGTGCCAGCAGTAGACTCTTGAACACTGAAGCTTTCTTT; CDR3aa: CASSRLLNTEAFF
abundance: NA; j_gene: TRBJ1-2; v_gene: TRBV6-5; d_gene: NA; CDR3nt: TGTGCCAGTTCGGGACTGTCCTTCTATGGCTACACCTTC; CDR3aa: CASSGLSFYGYTF
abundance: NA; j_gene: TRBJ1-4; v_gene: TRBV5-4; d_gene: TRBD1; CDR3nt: TGTGCCAGCAGCCAAAAAGGGGGCACAACTAATGAAAAACTGTTTTTT; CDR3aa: CASSQKGGTTNEKLFF
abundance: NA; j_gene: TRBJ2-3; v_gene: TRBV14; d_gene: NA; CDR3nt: TGTGCCAGCAGCCAAGGGACAAACAGGTATTTT; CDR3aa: CASSQGTNRYF
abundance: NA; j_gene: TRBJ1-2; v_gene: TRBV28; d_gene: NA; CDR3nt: TGTGCCGGCGACGGGGGGGGCGACTATGGCTACACCTTC; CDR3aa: CAGDGGGDYGYTF
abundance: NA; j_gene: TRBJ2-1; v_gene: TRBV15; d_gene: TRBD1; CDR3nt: TGTGCCACCAGGGAGACAGGGCGAACCTACAATGAGCAGTTCTTC; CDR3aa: CATRETGRTYNEQFF
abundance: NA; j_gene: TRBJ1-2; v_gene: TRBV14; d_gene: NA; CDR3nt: TGTGCCAGCAGCCATGGAACAACTGGGCTCTATGGCTACACCTTC; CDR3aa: CASSHGTTGLYGYTF
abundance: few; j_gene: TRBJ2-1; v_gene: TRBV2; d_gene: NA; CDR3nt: TGTGCCAGCAGTGAAGGCGGGGCCGGGAATGAGCAGTTCTTC; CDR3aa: CASSEGGAGNEQFF
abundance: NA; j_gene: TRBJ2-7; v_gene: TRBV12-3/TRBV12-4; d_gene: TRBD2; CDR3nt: TGTGCCAGCAACTCGGGACTAATCCACGAGCAGTACTTC; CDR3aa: CASNSGLIHEQYF
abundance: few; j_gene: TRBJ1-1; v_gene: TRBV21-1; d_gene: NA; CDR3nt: TGTGCCAGCTCACGAGACACTGAAGCTTTCTTT; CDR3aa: CASSRDTEAFF
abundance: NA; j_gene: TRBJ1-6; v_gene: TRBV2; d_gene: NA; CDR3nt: TGTGCCAGCAGTAGACAGGACCTCCACTTT; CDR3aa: CASSRQDLHF
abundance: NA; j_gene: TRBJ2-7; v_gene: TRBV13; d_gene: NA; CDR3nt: TGTGCCAGCAGCGCACGGGACGGGAGCTCCTACGAGCAGTACTTC; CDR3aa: CASSARDGSSYEQYF
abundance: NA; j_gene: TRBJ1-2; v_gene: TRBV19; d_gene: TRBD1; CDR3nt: TGTGCCAGTAGCCCCCACGAAAAAGGGAAAGGGGGCGATGGCTACACCTTC; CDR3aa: CASSPHEKGKGGDGYTF
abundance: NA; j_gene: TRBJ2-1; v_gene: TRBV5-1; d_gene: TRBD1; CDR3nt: TGCGCCAGCAGCTCCGGACAGGGCATGCATGAGCAGTTCTTC; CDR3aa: CASSSGQGMHEQFF